This TCR beta chain stems from a study of OX40 agonist ivuxolimab in advanced cancers. Study overall: A mean age of about 56 years, range about 20 to 79, was recorded, and more than 80% were male.

Trimming removed 8 bases at V and 9 bases at J, with 16 bases between. The CDR3 totals 12 residues. From germline, CDR1 is MNHNS and CDR2 SASEGT. This clone was seen a handful of times. What it binds is not known. Measured with immunoSEQ multiplex PCR; TCRdb has only the in-frame clones, and not every one. The sample comprises around 63,000 clones, just over 85% of which are singletons, and 0.95% to 1.5% rests with the top ten. General study findings and limits: No antigen was identified for the clonally expanded peripheral T cells.

V usage is TRBV6-1 and J usage is TRBJ1-2, with D maybe TRBD1 (6 bases). The clonotype was recovered from an adult with an advanced solid tumor such as melanoma, head and neck, liver or kidney cancer. The sequenced sample was CD4+ or CD8+ T cells sorted from blood, obtained in a trial of the OX40 agonist ivuxolimab. Here the CDR3 reads CASYGQMYRYTF. In nucleotides, the CDR3 is TGTGCCAGCTATGGACAGATGTATCGCTACACCTTC.